Each of the 32 T cell receptor beta chains below was sequenced from the same sample in a study of T cell changes during pregnancy in multiple sclerosis. Clones were sequenced by immunoSEQ multiplex PCR, and TCRdb holds only the in-frame ones, with some missing. Of 35,000 or so clones detected, approximately 85% appear once; the ten largest clones hold more than 0.95%. This material consisted of CD4+ T cells from peripheral blood mononuclear cells, taken before pregnancy. The receptor set was obtained from a female donor with multiple sclerosis, enrolled in a pregnancy study.

The V gene is TRBV5-6, the J gene TRBJ2-7; 8 positions agree with TRBD2. The junction had 15 bases not matched to a gene; V was cut back by 4 bases and J by 3 bases. The CDR3 extends over 17 amino acids. CDR1 and CDR2 (germline): SGHDT, YYEEEE. CDR3 sequence: CASSVSSGTRRFYEQYF. The CDR3 DNA is TGTGCCAGCAGCGTATCATCCGGGACTAGAAGATTCTACGAGCAGTACTTC.

The CDR3: CASSLGGPGLANNEQFF. CDR3 sequence (DNA): TGTGCCAGCAGCTTAGGGGGCCCCGGACTAGCGAACAATGAGCAGTTCTTC. The V call is TRBV13, the J call TRBJ2-1; 9 bases match TRBD2. The CDR3 is 17 amino acids. Per germline, CDR1 PRHDT and CDR2 FYEKMQ (reference sequence). J gave up 5 bases and V 0 bases, and 8 bases lay outside the gene matches.

In the case of this clone: This sample includes further DNA sequences coding for the same CDR3. The chain couples TRBV6-1 to TRBJ2-1; D remains unclear. This CDR3 is 15 amino acids long. The germline CDR1 and CDR2 sequences are MNHNS and SASEGT. V lost 1 base to trimming and J lost 4 bases, with 11 bases between them. CDR3 sequence reads: CASSEGLSSYNEQFF. In DNA, the CDR3 is TGTGCCAGCAGTGAAGGATTGTCTAGTTACAATGAGCAGTTCTTC.

The V and J genes are TRBV6-4 and TRBJ2-1; TRBD2 aligns across 7 bases. Germline V gene data show CDR1 as MRHNA and CDR2 as SNTAGT. The ends lost 3 bases at V and 2 bases at J; junction bases unmatched: 7. This CDR3 comprises 16 residues. CDR3 sequence reads: CASSESGGSPYNEQFF. In DNA form, the CDR3 reads TGTGCCAGCAGTGAATCCGGCGGGAGCCCCTACAATGAGCAGTTCTTC.

The gene calls are TRBV27 and TRBJ2-1, with a tentative D call TRBD2 (6 bases). The CDR3 is 15 residues long. Germline loops: CDR1 MNHEY, CDR2 SMNVEV (reference sequence). Trimming left V 5 bases short and J 8 bases short, with 19 bases between. CDR3 loop: CASSPTATGEHEQFF. CDR3 bases: TGTGCCAGCAGTCCAACCGCGACGGGGGAACATGAGCAGTTCTTC.

The chain combines TRBV7-2 with TRBJ2-7; D is ambiguous. The CDR3 totals 14 residues. V lost 5 bases and J lost 0, with 11 bases in between. Germline CDR1 is SGHTA and CDR2 is FQGNSA. Here the CDR3 reads CASSLDLSSYEQYF. Here the CDR3 DNA reads TGTGCCAGCAGCCTAGACCTAAGCTCCTACGAGCAGTACTTC. Full variable domain (outside the CDR3, taken from reference TRBV7-2 and TRBJ2-7): GAGVSQSPSNKVTEKGKDVELRCDPISGHTALYWYRQSLGQGLEFLIYFQGNSAPDKSGLPSDRFSAERTGGSVSTLTIQRTQQEDSAVYLCASSLDLSSYEQYFGPGTRLTVT.

The chain is built from TRBV12-1 and TRBJ2-3; no check of the table's D call, TRBD1, against the DNA was made. TRBV12-1 is marked as a pseudogene. CDR3 size: 14 residues. In nucleotides, the CDR3 is TGTGCCAGCAGCCCCAGGGGGCGAACAGATACGCAGTATTTT. Translated, it gives CASSPRGRTDTQYF.

The chain carries TRBV19 and TRBJ2-7; perhaps TRBD2 as D (5 bases). From germline, CDR1 is LNHDA and CDR2 SQIVND (reference sequence). Trimming took 8 bases from V and 6 from J, leaving 8 bases between them. The CDR3 totals 10 residues. CDR3 sequence: CASGGREQYF. The CDR3 coding sequence is TGTGCCAGTGGAGGCCGCGAGCAGTACTTC.

V usage is TRBV7-9 and J usage is TRBJ2-7; D not resolved. The CDR3 covers 13 residues. Between the trimmed V and J ends, which lost 4 bases and 1 base, there was a span of 8 bases. Germline values: CDR1 SEHNR, CDR2 FQNEAQ (reference sequence). The CDR3 nucleotides read TGTGCCAGCAGCTCCCTCCCTTCCTACGAGCAGTACTTC. Its translation: CASSSLPSYEQYF.

This chain joins TRBV6-1 and TRBJ2-4, with D possibly TRBD2 on 6 matching bases. CDR1 MNHNS and CDR2 SASEGT come from the germline V gene. The V end lost 4 bases, the J end lost 0 bases, and 13 bases lay between the germline ends. The CDR3 spans 16 residues. CDR3 residues: CASSVGGNLAKNIQYF. The CDR3 DNA reads TGTGCCAGCAGTGTGGGAGGCAATCTAGCCAAAAACATTCAGTACTTC.

The gene calls are TRBV9 and TRBJ2-5, with TRBD2 identical over 12 bases. The V segment lost 4 bases and the J segment 5 bases; nucleotides outside the gene matches: 6. CDR1 and CDR2 (germline): SGDLS, YYNGEE. The length of the CDR3 is 15 residues. This CDR3 is CASSPTSGRPETQYF. CDR3 in DNA: TGTGCCAGCAGCCCAACTAGCGGGAGGCCCGAGACCCAGTACTTC.

The chain joins TRBV7-3 to TRBJ1-1; perhaps TRBD1 as D (6 bases). The germline V and J ends were trimmed by 5 bases and 1 base, with 11 bases remaining between them. Germline CDR1 reads SGHTA; CDR2 reads FQGTGA. The CDR3 runs 14 residues. This chain's CDR3 is CASSRTTGNTEAFF. CDR3 nucleotide sequence: TGTGCCAGCAGCCGAACGACAGGGAACACTGAAGCTTTCTTT. The full variable domain, rest sourced from reference TRBV7-3 and TRBJ1-1, is GAGVSQTPSNKVTEKGKYVELRCDPISGHTALYWYRQSLGQGPEFLIYFQGTGAADDSGLPNDRFFAVRPEGSVSTLKIQRTERGDSAVYLCASSRTTGNTEAFFGQGTRLTVV.

DNA for the CDR3: TGTGCCATTGGGGGGGCTACAAGCTCCTACGAGCAGTACTTC. Protein product: CAIGGATSSYEQYF. V gene TRBV28 combines with J gene TRBJ2-7, with D possibly TRBD2 on 7 matching bases. V dropped 10 bases and J dropped 0 bases, with 16 bases sitting between them. CDR3 size: 14 residues. Germline V gene sequence: CDR1 MDHEN, CDR2 SYDVKM. Using reference TRBV28 and TRBJ2-7 for the parts outside the CDR3, the full variable domain is DVKVTQSSRYLVKRTGEKVFLECVQDMDHENMFWYRQDPGLGLRLIYFSYDVKMKEKGDIPEGYSVSREKKERFSLILESASTNQTSMYLCAIGGATSSYEQYFGPGTRLTVT.

This clone is a singleton in its sample. The CDR3 here is CASSLRQGDGYTF. In nucleotides, the CDR3 is TGTGCCAGCTCCCTGAGACAGGGAGATGGCTACACCTTC. This chain uses TRBV18 with TRBJ1-2, with 7 nucleotides matching TRBD1. Germline V CDR1 and CDR2: KGHSH, LQKENI. J lost 6 bases, V lost 6 bases, and 7 bases had no gene match. The CDR3 has 13 residues. The full variable domain, its missing parts supplied by reference TRBV18 and TRBJ1-2, is NAGVMQNPRHLVRRRGQEARLRCSPMKGHSHVYWYRQLPEEGLKFMVYLQKENIIDESGMPKERFSAEFPKEGPSILRIQQVVRGDSAAYFCASSLRQGDGYTFGSGTRLTVV.

Only one count was recorded for this clone. The gene calls are TRBV4-1 and TRBJ1-5; D gene uncertain. Trimming cost V 1 base and J 0 bases, with 7 bases left between them. There are 15 residues in the CDR3. Germline CDR1 and CDR2: MGHRA and YSYEKL. The DNA for the CDR3 is TGCGCCAGCAGCCAAGGCGGGTATAGCAATCAGCCCCAGCATTTT. Translation: CASSQGGYSNQPQHF.

The chain joins TRBV5-4 to TRBJ1-2; no clear D gene. Between the trimmed V and J ends, which lost 4 bases and 4 bases, there was a span of 14 bases. The CDR3 is 14 amino acids. Germline V gene sequence: CDR1 SGHNT, CDR2 YYREEE (reference sequence). The CDR3 nucleotides read TGTGCCAGCAGCCCACCTTGGGCTCCCTATGGCTACACCTTC. This gives the protein CASSPPWAPYGYTF.

The genes are TRBV28 and TRBJ2-1; a possible D gene is TRBD2 (6 bases). Germline V CDR1 and CDR2: MDHEN, SYDVKM. V lost 2 bases and J lost 10, with 6 bases in between. The CDR3 spans 11 residues. CDR3 protein: CASSLGGEQFF. For the CDR3, the DNA is TGTGCCAGCAGTTTAGGGGGGGAGCAGTTCTTC.

The rearrangement links TRBV5-1 to TRBJ2-1; 16 bases fit TRBD2. Germline CDR1 SGHRS, CDR2 YFSETQ. The trim removed 3 bases at V and 3 bases at J, leaving 6 bases unmatched. This CDR3 is 18 amino acids long. The CDR3 bases are TGCGCCAGCAGCTCTAGGGGACTAGCGGGAGGGCTCTACAATGAGCAGTTCTTC. Amino acid sequence: CASSSRGLAGGLYNEQFF.

J is TRBJ1-2 and V is TRBV19; 7 positions match TRBD1. The J segment lost 5 bases and the V segment lost 5 bases, leaving 8 bases of the junction unmatched. The CDR3 loop spans 14 amino acids. Looked up from germline, CDR1 is LNHDA and CDR2 is SQIVND (reference sequence). In DNA, the CDR3 is TGTGCCAGTAGTCTACAGGGGTCGGCTTATGGCTACACCTTC. This sequence encodes CASSLQGSAYGYTF.

This clone was detected a few times. The genes are TRBV30 and TRBJ2-2; a weak D match, TRBD2 (5 bases). This CDR3 comprises 13 residues. Germline V lookup: CDR1 GTSNPN, CDR2 SVGIG (reference sequence). The V and J ends lost 0 bases and 8 bases respectively, with 10 bases between them. CDR3 sequence reads: CAWSVQPGGELFF. In DNA form, the CDR3 reads TGTGCCTGGAGTGTACAGCCGGGAGGGGAGCTGTTTTTT.

The chain recombines TRBV5-4 with TRBJ2-2; TRBD1 aligns across 9 bases. V was pared by 2 bases and J by 0 bases, with 2 bases of the junction left unmatched. Germline CDR1 and CDR2: SGHNT and YYREEE (reference sequence). This CDR3 has 16 amino acids. CDR3 nucleotides: TGTGCCAGCAGCTTCCGACAGGGGGCGAACACCGGGGAGCTGTTTTTT. Its translation: CASSFRQGANTGELFF.

This chain uses TRBV6-1 with TRBJ2-7; 10 bases align to TRBD1. J gave up 9 bases and V 0 bases, and 5 bases lay outside the gene matches. Germline V gene data show CDR1 as MNHNS and CDR2 as SASEGT. This CDR3 region has 14 residues. CDR3 coding DNA: TGTGCCAGCAGTGAAGCGTGGGACAGGGGTGTGCAGTACTTC. This encodes CASSEAWDRGVQYF.

The chain uses TRBV19 and TRBJ1-1, with 7 bases matching TRBD1. This CDR3 contains 15 residues. V dropped 7 bases and J dropped 8; count of bases not matched to a gene: 16. CDR1 is LNHDA, CDR2 SQIVND, per germline (reference sequence). As DNA, the CDR3 is TGTGCCAGTACCTTTTCCCGGACAGGAGTTCCGGAAGCTTTCTTT. The encoded protein is CASTFSRTGVPEAFF.

The chain combines TRBV6-6 with TRBJ1-2; unclear D gene. The germline V and J ends were trimmed by 5 bases and 7 bases, with 14 bases remaining between them. Germline CDR1 is MNHNY and CDR2 is SVGAGI (reference sequence). This CDR3 spans 13 amino acids. The CDR3 nucleotides are TGTGCCAGCAGTCCTCCCGGATGGAGTGGCTACACCTTC. It translates to CASSPPGWSGYTF.

The rearrangement uses TRBV4-3 and TRBJ2-7, with 7 bases identical to TRBD1. J was trimmed by 3 bases and V by 1 base; bases with no gene match: 6. The germline gives CDR1 LGHNA, CDR2 YSLEER. The CDR3 has 15 residues. In DNA, the CDR3 is TGCGCCAGCAGCCAAGGAGGGGGCATAAACTACGAGCAGTACTTC. Its protein product is CASSQGGGINYEQYF.

This clone came up once. The rearrangement uses TRBV28 and TRBJ2-2; TRBD1 matches at 9 bases. The CDR3 sequence is 15 residues long. The trim removed 4 bases at V and 4 bases at J, leaving 4 bases unmatched. Germline CDR1 and CDR2: MDHEN and SYDVKM. CDR3 loop: CASSSGTGSTGELFF. In DNA, the CDR3 is TGTGCCAGCAGTTCAGGGACAGGGAGCACCGGGGAGCTGTTTTTT.

This clone has just a few counts. The chain employs TRBV19 and TRBJ1-5; perhaps TRBD1 as D (5 bases). Germline V gene sequence: CDR1 LNHDA, CDR2 SQIVND (reference sequence). The ends were cut back, 1 base at V and 11 bases at J, with 9 bases in the middle. The CDR3 totals 12 residues. The CDR3 loop reads CASSIGQISQHF. The CDR3 nucleotides are TGTGCCAGTAGTATAGGACAGATCTCCCAGCATTTT.

This clone was detected once. The rearrangement joins TRBV11-2 to TRBJ1-4; 8 bases align to TRBD1. Per germline, CDR1 SGHAT and CDR2 FQNNGV. The CDR3 extends over 14 amino acids. V lost 6 bases, J lost 7 bases, and 7 bases stayed unmatched. The CDR3 DNA follows: TGTGCCAGCAGTTCCGGGACAGGCCGTGAAAAACTGTTTTTT. As protein: CASSSGTGREKLFF.

The chain has TRBV4-2 and TRBJ2-5; possible D gene TRBD1, 6 bases. The J call may be incorrect, as the DNA end agrees better with TRBJ2-7. CDR3 size: 17 residues. CDR1 LGHNA and CDR2 YNFKEQ come from the germline V gene. CDR3 in amino acids: CASSQGAKEVLGYEQYF. For the CDR3, the DNA is TGTGCCAGCAGCCAGGGGGCAAAAGAGGTATTAGGCTACGAGCAGTACTTC.

The chain recombines TRBV10-3 with TRBJ2-5, with 10 bases fitting TRBD1. CDR3 length equals 17 residues. Germline CDR1 ENHRY, CDR2 SYGVKD. V gave up 3 bases and J gave up 1 base; unmatched junction bases: 8. CDR3 region: CAISDSGTGARQETQYF. Written as DNA, the CDR3 is TGTGCCATCAGTGATTCCGGGACAGGGGCGCGCCAAGAGACCCAGTACTTC.

This clone was counted at least ten times. This sequence joins TRBV5-1 and TRBJ2-1; D gene uncertain. V lost 0 bases and J 6 bases, leaving 7 bases between the germline ends. Germline CDR1 and CDR2: SGHRS and YFSETQ. The CDR3 runs to 13 residues. In nucleotides, the CDR3 is TGCGCCAGCAGCTTGGAGAGTGGCAATGAGCAGTTCTTC. Protein sequence: CASSLESGNEQFF.

This clone was observed a single time. V is TRBV5-1 and J is TRBJ2-2; 16 bases are shared with TRBD2. CDR3 size: 18 residues. V lost 3 bases to trimming and J lost 6 bases; unmatched junction nucleotides: 8. Germline CDR1 reads SGHRS; CDR2 reads YFSETQ. CDR3 residues: CASSSKGLAGGQAGELFF. The CDR3, as DNA: TGCGCCAGCAGCTCAAAGGGACTAGCGGGAGGGCAGGCCGGGGAGCTGTTTTTT.